This TCR beta chain is from a study of T cells in Graves' hyperthyroidism and ophthalmopathy. TCR beta CDR3 regions were amplified from RNA transcripts. Using the HTBI primer set, a first-round RT-PCR was run on the TCR CDR3. TCRdb reprocessed the multiplex PCR reads via MiXCR and lists one record per CDR3 protein. This table has a few hundred thousand distinct CDR3 sequences, about 16% appearing once. Findings and limits, study-wide: Most thyroid clonotypes expanded above 0.001 appeared in blood too.

This clonotype was seen ten or more times. Its antigen remains unidentified. Germline V gene sequence: CDR1 SNHLY, CDR2 FYNNEI. V was clipped by 3 bases and J by 0 bases, with 9 bases between them. The CDR3 length is 15 residues. Individuals with ophthalmopathy presented a Clinical Activity Score of at least 3, a NOSPECS grade of at least 4 and a duration under 3 months. Fresh peripheral blood, roughly 10 ml, was the source of the PBMCs. V usage is TRBV2 and J usage is TRBJ1-5; D unresolved. This receptor was obtained from a woman between 40 and 50 years old with Graves' ophthalmopathy. Sequenced: blood. The chain's CDR3 is CASSENWYSNQPQHF. The CDR3 DNA is TGTGCCAGCAGTGAGAATTGGTATAGCAATCAGCCCCAGCATTTT. The full variable domain, rest sourced from reference TRBV2 and TRBJ1-5, is EPEVTQTPSHQVTQMGQEVILRCVPISNHLYFYWYRQILGQKVEFLVSFYNNEISEKSEIFDDQFSVERPDGSNFTLKIRSTKLEDSAMYFCASSENWYSNQPQHFGDGTRLSIL.